This T cell receptor (beta chain) appears in the sequencing data of a study of shared clonotypes between healthy human individuals. This clone was seen a single time. Clones were read by immunoSEQ multiplex PCR, and TCRdb kept only the in-frame ones, dropping some. The sample lists some 2.4 million clones, 90% to 95% occurring once. V lost 3 bases to trimming and J lost 5 bases, with 9 bases between them. Germline CDR1 is SGHKS and CDR2 is YYEKEE (reference sequence). This CDR3 is 13 amino acids long. The receptor comes from a man younger than 35 in good health. Some clones in this sample may be carry-over from other donors' samples. Sequenced sample: naive CD4+ T cells from PBMCs. Subset indicated: CD45RA+ positively selected. V is TRBV5-5 and J is TRBJ1-5, with D unresolved. DNA of the CDR3: TGTGCCAGCAGCTCTAGCCCGGATCAGCCCCAGCATTTT. Residues: CASSSSPDQPQHF.